A single sample is the source of the 18 T cell receptor beta chains below, sequenced in a study of beta chain features in type 1 diabetes (dated 2018 in TCRdb). The method behind the library was the immunoSEQ multiplex PCR assay. The entire isolated RNA was reverse transcribed using the High Capacity cDNA Reverse Transcription Kit, and thus expressed TCRB transcripts were sequenced. TCRdb stores this immuneACCESS table with in-frame sequences only. Part of the clones is absent; in the studies checked, under half of the shortfall reflects unresolved V genes, and no reason is known for the rest. The sample table contains under 900,000 clones; only one count was recorded for 17% of them. Of the sample, around 0.02% is held by the ten largest clones. Sequences were obtained from naive CD4+ T cells from blood. What this sample's cell subset or site label stands for: true naive CD4+ T cells. These receptors originate from a woman aged 18 to 35 in good health.

This clone was detected only a few times. The V and J genes are TRBV29-1 and TRBJ2-7; D perhaps matches TRBD1 (6 bases). The CDR3 is made up of 14 amino acids. Germline CDR1 and CDR2: SQVTM and ANQGSEA. V lost 4 bases and J lost 7, with 20 bases in between. The CDR3 DNA sequence: TGCAGCGTTGGGCGAGGGGGAGCTGTTGAAGAGCAGTACTTC. The encoded protein is CSVGRGGAVEEQYF.

There are a few counts of this clone. This chain uses TRBV18 with TRBJ2-1; D is perhaps TRBD1 (6 bases). V gave up 0 bases and J gave up 6 bases, with 15 bases separating them. CDR1 is KGHSH, CDR2 LQKENI, per germline. This CDR3 contains 16 residues. The CDR3 loop reads CASSPPRGGGGNEQFF. The CDR3 DNA is TGTGCCAGCTCACCACCGAGAGGGGGTGGAGGCAATGAGCAGTTCTTC.

This clone has more than one count but fewer than ten. This rearrangement joins TRBV9 to TRBJ2-3; TRBD2 aligns across 12 bases. V shed 2 bases and J 1 base; nucleotides not matched to a gene: 5. The CDR3 runs 17 residues. Germline V CDR1 and CDR2: SGDLS, YYNGEE. CDR3 nucleotides: TGTGCCAGCAGCGTGACTAGCGGGAGTCATGGCACAGATACGCAGTATTTT. Translated, it gives CASSVTSGSHGTDTQYF.

This clone was counted a few times. This sequence joins TRBV11-2 and TRBJ1-5; TRBD1 is a possible D gene (6 bases). Germline assignment: CDR1 SGHAT and CDR2 FQNNGV. The CDR3 is 13 amino acids. Trimming left V 5 bases short and J 3 bases short, with 8 bases between. CDR3 bases: TGTGCCAGCAGCGGGGGCGACAATCAGCCCCAGCATTTT. It is translated as CASSGGDNQPQHF.

The chain links TRBV6-5 to TRBJ2-3; no firm D call. The CDR3 is made up of 13 amino acids. The V end was cut by 0 bases, the J end by 4 bases, with 5 bases between. The germline CDR1 and CDR2 sequences are MNHEY and SVGAGI. The CDR3 DNA sequence: TGTGCCAGCAGTTACTCAAGCTCAGATACGCAGTATTTT. Translating it yields CASSYSSSDTQYF.

This clone was seen more than once but under ten times. The chain has TRBV23-1 and TRBJ1-2; tentatively, D is TRBD1 (5 bases). TRBV23-1 is assigned to the ORF class and has an uncertain function. The CDR3 is 17 residues long. Trimming left V 3 bases short and J 4 bases short, with 21 bases between. Here the CDR3 DNA reads TGCGCCAGCAGTCACTTCCGGGAACAAGGGGCGGGCTATGGCTACACCTTC. Translation: CASSHFREQGAGYGYTF.

In its sample, this clone was seen a few times. V and J are TRBV4-2 and TRBJ1-1, with a weak D call TRBD1 (5 bases). Germline V CDR1 and CDR2: LGHNA, YNFKEQ. V was clipped by 1 base and J by 0 bases, with 15 bases between them. The CDR3 covers 17 residues. The CDR3 nucleotides read TGTGCCAGCAGCCAAGGGGGGACCGGCGGGATGAACACTGAAGCTTTCTTT. It yields the protein CASSQGGTGGMNTEAFF.

The chain carries TRBV9 and TRBJ2-3, with TRBD2 matching 7 bases. This CDR3 is 15 amino acids long. With V trimmed by 0 bases and J by 4 bases, 5 bases remained unmatched. Germline V gives CDR1 SGDLS, CDR2 YYNGEE. This CDR3 is CASSVGGSTPDTQYF. CDR3 sequence (DNA): TGTGCCAGCAGCGTAGGCGGGAGTACCCCAGATACGCAGTATTTT.

This clone was detected a few times. The J gene is TRBJ2-5, the V gene TRBV5-1; 10 positions match TRBD2. The J segment lost 4 bases and the V segment lost 0 bases, leaving 6 bases of the junction unmatched. Germline CDR1 and CDR2: SGHRS and YFSETQ. This CDR3 region has 16 residues. Here the CDR3 reads CASSLAASGSPETQYF. Here the CDR3 DNA reads TGCGCCAGCAGCTTGGCGGCTAGCGGGAGCCCAGAGACCCAGTACTTC.

J is TRBJ2-1 and V is TRBV2; TRBD2 agrees at 11 bases. Germline CDR1 is SNHLY and CDR2 is FYNNEI. This CDR3 has 16 amino acids. Losses at the gene ends were 5 bases for V and 3 bases for J; bases not matched to a gene: 6. For the CDR3, the DNA is TGTGCCAGCAGTCCTTTTAGCGGGAGGGTCTACAATGAGCAGTTCTTC. It is translated as CASSPFSGRVYNEQFF.

A few counts support this clone. The chain employs TRBV19 and TRBJ2-7; no reliable D call. There are 14 residues in the CDR3. The germline V gene encodes CDR1 LNHDA and CDR2 SQIVND (reference sequence). V lost 5 bases and J 0 bases, leaving 11 bases between the germline ends. This CDR3 is CASSAVGFSYEQYF. CDR3 in DNA: TGTGCCAGTAGTGCGGTGGGGTTCTCCTACGAGCAGTACTTC.

This clone has just a few counts. The chain employs TRBV5-4 and TRBJ2-6; 8 positions match TRBD2. Germline CDR1 reads SGHNT; CDR2 reads YYREEE (reference sequence). The V gene end was trimmed by 4 bases and the J gene end by 0 bases; junction bases not matched to a gene: 12. This CDR3 is built from 19 residues. The CDR3 spells CASSRGLGQYFSGANVLTF. The CDR3 bases are TGTGCCAGCAGCAGGGGACTAGGCCAATACTTCTCTGGGGCCAACGTCCTGACTTTC.

This clone was counted at least ten times. The chain links TRBV10-3 to TRBJ1-5; 8 positions agree with TRBD1. V was clipped by 3 bases and J by 5 bases; unmatched bases: 3. Germline-derived CDR1 and CDR2 are ENHRY and SYGVKD. The CDR3 runs to 14 residues. For the CDR3, the DNA is TGTGCCATCAGTGATGGGACAGGCCATCAGCCCCAGCATTTT. It yields the protein CAISDGTGHQPQHF.

The chain employs TRBV2 and TRBJ2-2; D ambiguous. V was pared by 3 bases and J by 1 base, with 6 bases between. The length of the CDR3 is 14 residues. Germline V gene sequence: CDR1 SNHLY, CDR2 FYNNEI. CDR3 loop: CASSEFRNTGELFF. The CDR3 DNA reads as TGTGCCAGCAGTGAGTTCAGGAACACCGGGGAGCTGTTTTTT.

The V gene is TRBV7-2, the J gene TRBJ1-4; TRBD1 aligns across 9 bases. The CDR3 is 14 residues long. CDR1 SGHTA and CDR2 FQGNSA come from the germline V gene. The trim removed 5 bases at V and 11 bases at J, leaving 9 bases unmatched. The CDR3 sequence: CASSQTGTGWKLFF. CDR3 nucleotide sequence: TGTGCCAGCAGCCAGACCGGGACAGGGTGGAAACTGTTTTTT.

This clone has a handful of counts. V and J are TRBV7-2 and TRBJ2-5; TRBD2 agrees at 9 bases. The CDR3 is made up of 16 amino acids. Germline assignment: CDR1 SGHTA and CDR2 FQGNSA. V shed 2 bases, J shed 4 bases, and the junction held 8 bases outside the gene matches. CDR3 sequence: CASSLFLAGLAETQYF. The CDR3 DNA sequence: TGTGCCAGCAGCTTATTTCTAGCGGGGCTGGCAGAGACCCAGTACTTC. Full variable domain (missing parts from reference TRBV7-2 and TRBJ2-5): GAGVSQSPSNKVTEKGKDVELRCDPISGHTALYWYRQSLGQGLEFLIYFQGNSAPDKSGLPSDRFSAERTGGSVSTLTIQRTQQEDSAVYLCASSLFLAGLAETQYFGPGTRLLVL.

Worth noting for this clone: The sample holds other DNA sequences that translate to the same CDR3. The chain couples TRBV7-2 to TRBJ2-1; D ambiguous. The CDR3 is 13 amino acids. Germline V lookup: CDR1 SGHTA, CDR2 FQGNSA. V lost 2 bases to trimming and J lost 4 bases, with 6 bases between them. The chain's CDR3 is CASSLSTYNEQFF. In DNA form, the CDR3 reads TGTGCCAGCAGCTTATCAACGTACAATGAGCAGTTCTTC.

This clone was observed a handful of times. V usage is TRBV10-3 and J usage is TRBJ2-3; 11 positions agree with TRBD2. Per the germline V gene, CDR1 is ENHRY and CDR2 is SYGVKD. J lost 8 bases, V lost 0 bases, and 10 bases had no gene match. The CDR3 extends over 17 amino acids. DNA of the CDR3: TGTGCCATCAGTGAGTCGGGACTAGCGGAGGGCCGTGGTACGCAGTATTTT. Translating gives CAISESGLAEGRGTQYF.